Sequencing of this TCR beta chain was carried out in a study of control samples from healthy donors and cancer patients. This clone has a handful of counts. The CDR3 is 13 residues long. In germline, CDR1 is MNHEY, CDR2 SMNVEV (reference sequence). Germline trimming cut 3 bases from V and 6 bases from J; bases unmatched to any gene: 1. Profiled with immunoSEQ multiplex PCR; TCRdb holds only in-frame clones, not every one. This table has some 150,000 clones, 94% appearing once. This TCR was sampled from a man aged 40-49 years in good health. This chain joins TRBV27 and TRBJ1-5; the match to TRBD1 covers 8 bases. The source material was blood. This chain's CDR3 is CASSLGTGQPQHF. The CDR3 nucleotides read TGTGCCAGCAGTTTGGGGACAGGTCAGCCCCAGCATTTT.